The source of this TCR beta chain is a study of PD-1 blockade in classical Hodgkin lymphoma. Here immunoSEQ multiplex PCR was the method, and the copy in TCRdb shows in-frame clones only, minus some. Of thousands of clones detected, about 81% appear once; the ten largest clones hold 11% to 15%. This CDR3 spans 14 amino acids. CDR1 is SEHNR, CDR2 FQNEAQ, per germline (reference sequence). V shed 3 bases and J shed 4 bases, with 11 bases lying between them. Following autologous stem cell transplantation, relapse occurred in every patient, and exposure to brentuximab vedotin varied. The clonotype comes from a human donor with classical Hodgkin lymphoma. The material sequenced was peripheral blood mononuclear cells (PBMCs), taken at baseline. The chain has TRBV7-9 and TRBJ2-3; D not resolved. CDR3 protein: CASSFFGTADTQYF. The DNA of the CDR3 is TGTGCCAGCAGCTTTTTTGGTACGGCAGATACGCAGTATTTT.